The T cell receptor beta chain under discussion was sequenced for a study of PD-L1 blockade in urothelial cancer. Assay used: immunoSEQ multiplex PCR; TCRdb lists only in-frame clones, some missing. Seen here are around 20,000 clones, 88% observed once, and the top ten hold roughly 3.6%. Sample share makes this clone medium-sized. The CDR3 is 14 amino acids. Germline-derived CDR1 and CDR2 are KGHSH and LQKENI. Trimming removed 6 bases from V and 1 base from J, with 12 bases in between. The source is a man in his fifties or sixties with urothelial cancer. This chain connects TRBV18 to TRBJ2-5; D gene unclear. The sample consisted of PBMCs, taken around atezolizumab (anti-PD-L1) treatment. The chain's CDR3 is CASSPLPSQETQYF. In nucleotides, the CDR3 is TGTGCCAGCTCGCCCCTCCCGAGCCAAGAGACCCAGTACTTC.